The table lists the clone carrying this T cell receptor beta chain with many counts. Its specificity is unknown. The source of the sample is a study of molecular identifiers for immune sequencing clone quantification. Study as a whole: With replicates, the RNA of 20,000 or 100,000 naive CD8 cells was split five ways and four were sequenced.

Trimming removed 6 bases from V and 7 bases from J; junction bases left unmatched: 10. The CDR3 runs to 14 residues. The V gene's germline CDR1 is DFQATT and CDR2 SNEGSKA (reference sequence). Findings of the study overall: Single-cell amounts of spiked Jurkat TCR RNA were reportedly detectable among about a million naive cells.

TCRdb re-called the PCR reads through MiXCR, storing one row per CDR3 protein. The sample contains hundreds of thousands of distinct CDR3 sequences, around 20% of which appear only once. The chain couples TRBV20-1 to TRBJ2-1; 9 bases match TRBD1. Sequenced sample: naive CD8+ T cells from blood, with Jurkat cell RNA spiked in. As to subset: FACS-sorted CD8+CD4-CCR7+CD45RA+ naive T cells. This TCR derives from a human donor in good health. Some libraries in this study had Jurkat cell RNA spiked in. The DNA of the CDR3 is TGCAGTGCGAGCCGGGACAGGGCCGGGAATGAGCAGTTCTTC. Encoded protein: CSASRDRAGNEQFF.